The 5 T cell receptor beta chains in this list originate from one sample, sequenced in a study of T-cell reconstitution after alpha-beta-depleted transplantation in children. Unique molecular identifiers were incorporated into the prepared TCRbeta library. One entry per CDR3 protein, called by TCRdb with MiXCR from the PCR reads. The sample comprises some 440,000 distinct CDR3 sequences, 16% of which are singletons, and roughly 27% rests with the top ten. This specimen consisted of PBMCs, mostly from graft donor cells, obtained 360 days after TCRalphabeta/CD19-depleted stem cell transplant. All receptors come from a boy less than two years old who had a stem cell transplant for Wiskott-Aldrich syndrome, so the T cells may come from the graft donor.

V and J are TRBV12-3 or TRBV12-4 and TRBJ2-1; tentative D call: TRBD1 (5 bases). V was trimmed by 3 bases and J by 0 bases, leaving 18 bases between them. CDR3 length: 18 amino acids. As DNA, the CDR3 is TGTGCCAGCAGTTTGATACAGGTCCATTTAATCTCCTACAATGAGCAGTTCTTC. Protein: CASSLIQVHLISYNEQFF.

This rearrangement joins TRBV5-1 to TRBJ1-1; no clear D. Germline V gene lookup returns CDR1 SGHRS and CDR2 YFSETQ. Trimming cost V 4 bases and J 3 bases, with 22 bases left between them. This CDR3 spans 17 amino acids. The CDR3 region has the DNA TGCGCCAGCAGCCGGATCGGTTCGTTAAGTACCGACACTGAAGCTTTCTTT. This encodes CASSRIGSLSTDTEAFF.

A few counts support this clonotype. This chain connects TRBV12-3 or TRBV12-4 to TRBJ2-2; the match to TRBD1 covers 8 bases. CDR3 size: 14 residues. V lost 4 bases to trimming and J lost 8 bases; unmatched junction nucleotides: 6. The CDR3 DNA reads as TGTGCCAGCAGTTCCAGGGGGCGCGGAGGGGAGCTGTTTTTT. Translating gives CASSSRGRGGELFF.

This chain uses TRBV29-1 with TRBJ2-2; D uncertain. V was shortened by 0 bases and J by 5 bases, with 7 bases between the two germline ends. CDR3 length equals 13 residues. In germline, CDR1 is SQVTM, CDR2 ANQGSEA. In DNA form, the CDR3 reads TGCAGCGTTGAAGATCTCCTAACCGGGGAGCTGTTTTTT. Translation gives CSVEDLLTGELFF.

This clonotype was detected only a few times. V gene TRBV5-1 combines with J gene TRBJ2-5; 7 bases are a match to TRBD1. The V and J ends lost 5 bases and 4 bases, in that order; junction bases with no gene match: 8. Germline V CDR1 and CDR2: SGHRS, YFSETQ. The CDR3 is 14 amino acids. In DNA, the CDR3 is TGCGCCAGCAGTTGGACAGGAGGAGGAGAGACCCAGTACTTC. Protein product: CASSWTGGGETQYF.